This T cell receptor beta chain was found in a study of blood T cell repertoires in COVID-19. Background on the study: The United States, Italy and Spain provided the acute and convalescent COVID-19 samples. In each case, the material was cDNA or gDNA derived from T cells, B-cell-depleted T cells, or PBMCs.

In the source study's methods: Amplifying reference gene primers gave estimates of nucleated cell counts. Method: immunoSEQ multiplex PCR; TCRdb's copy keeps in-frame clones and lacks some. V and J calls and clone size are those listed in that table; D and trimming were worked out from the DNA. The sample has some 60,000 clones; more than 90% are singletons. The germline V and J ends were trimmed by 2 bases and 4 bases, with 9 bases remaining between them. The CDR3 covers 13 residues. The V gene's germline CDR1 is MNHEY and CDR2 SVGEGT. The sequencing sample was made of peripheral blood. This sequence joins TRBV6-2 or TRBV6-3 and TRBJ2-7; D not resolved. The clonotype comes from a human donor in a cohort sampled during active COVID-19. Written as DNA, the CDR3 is TGTGCCAGCAGTTACGCGGAGTCTTACGAGCAGTACTTC. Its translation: CASSYAESYEQYF.